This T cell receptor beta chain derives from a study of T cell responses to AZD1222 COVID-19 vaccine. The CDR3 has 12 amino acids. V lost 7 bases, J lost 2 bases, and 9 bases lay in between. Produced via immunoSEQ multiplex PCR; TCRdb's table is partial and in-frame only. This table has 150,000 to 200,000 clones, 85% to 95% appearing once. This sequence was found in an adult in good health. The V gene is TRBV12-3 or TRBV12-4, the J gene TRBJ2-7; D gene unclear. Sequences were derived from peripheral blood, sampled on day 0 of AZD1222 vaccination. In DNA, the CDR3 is TGTGCCAGCATGGGTAGCCCCTACGAGCAGTACTTC. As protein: CASMGSPYEQYF.